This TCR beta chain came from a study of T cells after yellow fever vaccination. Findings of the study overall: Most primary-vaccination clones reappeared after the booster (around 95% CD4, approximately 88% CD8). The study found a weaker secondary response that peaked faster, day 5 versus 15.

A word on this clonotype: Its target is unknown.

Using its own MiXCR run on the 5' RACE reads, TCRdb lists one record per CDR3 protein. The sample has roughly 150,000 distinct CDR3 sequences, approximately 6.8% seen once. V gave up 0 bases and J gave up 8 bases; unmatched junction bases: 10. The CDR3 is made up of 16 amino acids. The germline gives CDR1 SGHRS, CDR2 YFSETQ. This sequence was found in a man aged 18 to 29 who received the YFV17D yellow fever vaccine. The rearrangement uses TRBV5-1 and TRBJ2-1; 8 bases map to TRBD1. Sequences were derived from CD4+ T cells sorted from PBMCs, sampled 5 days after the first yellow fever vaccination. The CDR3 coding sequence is TGCGCCAGCAGCTTGGATGGACAGGGTAAAGGTGATGAGCAGTTCTTC. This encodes CASSLDGQGKGDEQFF.